These 13 T cell receptor beta chains came from one sample sequenced in a study of blood T cell repertoires in COVID-19 (dated by TCRdb to 2018 to 2021). The method behind the library was the immunoSEQ multiplex PCR assay. Not all clones reach the TCRdb copy of this immuneACCESS table, which keeps in-frame sequences only. Checked studies attribute under half of the gap to unresolved V genes and leave the rest unexplained. The table for this sample lists about 300,000 clones; around 88% of them were counted only once. 1.2% of the sample is in the top ten clones. Sequences were obtained from peripheral blood. These receptor sequences come from a woman between 50 and 59 years old with acute or convalescent COVID-19.

The chain has TRBV24-1 and TRBJ1-2, with TRBD1 as a possible D gene (6 bases). This CDR3 has 18 amino acids. Per the germline V gene, CDR1 is KGHDR and CDR2 is SFDVKD. V shed 2 bases and J shed 4 bases, with 22 bases lying between them. CDR3 region: CATSDSPTRGGEAYGYTF. CDR3 sequence (DNA): TGTGCCACCAGTGATTCACCAACAAGGGGGGGAGAGGCCTATGGCTACACCTTC.

The rearrangement links TRBV15 to TRBJ2-7; D call uncertain. The CDR3 sequence is 13 residues long. V dropped 0 bases and J dropped 3 bases, with 6 bases sitting between them. Germline CDR1 and CDR2: LNHNV and YYDKDF (reference sequence). CDR3 nucleotide sequence: TGTGCCACCAGCAGAGATCCCCACTACGAGCAGTACTTC. This codes for CATSRDPHYEQYF.

This clone turned up a few times. This rearrangement joins TRBV3-1 (or the pseudogene TRBV3-2) to TRBJ1-4, with 7 positions matching TRBD1. Germline lookup yields CDR1 LGHDT and CDR2 YNNKEL (reference sequence). V was clipped by 4 bases and J by 12 bases; unmatched bases: 14. This CDR3 contains 15 residues. The CDR3 bases are TGTGCCAGCAGCCGGCGGGACAGTGGATTTGAGGAACTGTTTTTT. Its translation: CASSRRDSGFEELFF.

The chain links TRBV3-1 (or the pseudogene TRBV3-2) to TRBJ1-4, with no clear D. The CDR3 is 14 residues long. Germline CDR1 LGHDT, CDR2 YNNKEL (reference sequence). Trimming removed 8 bases at V and 5 bases at J, with 15 bases between. The CDR3 DNA reads TGTGCCAGCCCGCGGGAGGGCCGGAATGAAAAACTGTTTTTT. Protein sequence: CASPREGRNEKLFF.

The CDR3 DNA reads TGCGCCAGCAGCCAAGATCTGAGGGTCTCCTACGAGCAGTACTTC. It codes for CASSQDLRVSYEQYF. The J gene is TRBJ2-7, the V gene TRBV4-3; weak D call: TRBD2 (5 bases). Germline-derived CDR1 and CDR2 are LGHNA and YSLEER. V gave up 0 bases and J gave up 0 bases, with 9 bases separating them. The CDR3 covers 15 residues.

V usage is TRBV6-2 or TRBV6-3 and J usage is TRBJ2-7; D possibly corresponds to TRBD1 (5 bases). The CDR3 contains 11 residues. Germline V CDR1 and CDR2: MNHEY, SVGEGT. The V end lost 6 bases, the J end lost 6 bases, and 9 bases lay between the germline ends. The CDR3 DNA reads as TGTGCCAGCAGCCGTAGGGGCGAGCAGTACTTC. Translation gives CASSRRGEQYF.

The chain recombines TRBV27 with TRBJ1-1; 10 positions match TRBD1. Per germline, CDR1 MNHEY and CDR2 SMNVEV (reference sequence). CDR3 length: 14 amino acids. Trimming removed 5 bases from V and 4 bases from J; junction bases left unmatched: 4. The CDR3 is CASSPGQGGTEAFF. CDR3 in DNA: TGTGCCAGCAGTCCCGGACAGGGGGGCACTGAAGCTTTCTTT.

This chain links TRBV10-3 with TRBJ2-7; 10 bases agree with TRBD1. This CDR3 is 13 amino acids long. Losses at the gene ends were 8 bases for V and 5 bases for J; bases not matched to a gene: 6. The germline CDR1 and CDR2 sequences are ENHRY and SYGVKD. The CDR3 is CAIEGQGGNEQYF. The CDR3 DNA follows: TGTGCCATCGAAGGACAGGGGGGGAACGAGCAGTACTTC.

The chain links TRBV6-2 or TRBV6-3 to TRBJ1-2; 9 nucleotides line up with TRBD1. Germline loops: CDR1 MNHEY, CDR2 SVGEGT. Trimming cost V 6 bases and J 4 bases; bases outside gene matches: 21. The CDR3 totals 19 residues. CDR3 coding DNA: TGTGCCAGCAGCTCATTCCAATCTGCGGGACAGGGCGGACTCTATGGCTACACCTTC. It is translated as CASSSFQSAGQGGLYGYTF.

Remarks on this clone: This same CDR3 is encoded by further DNA sequences in the sample. The chain links TRBV6-5 to TRBJ1-6; TRBD1 might be the D (6 bases). CDR1 MNHEY and CDR2 SVGAGI come from the germline V gene. The CDR3 has 14 amino acids. Deletions cut 6 bases from V and 0 bases from J, with 6 bases between. CDR3 residues: CASRQGSYNSPLHF. The DNA for the CDR3 is TGTGCCAGCAGACAGGGCTCCTATAATTCACCCCTCCACTTT.

The chain employs TRBV6-4 and TRBJ1-1; D remains ambiguous. The CDR3 runs 14 residues. Germline lookup yields CDR1 MRHNA and CDR2 SNTAGT. V lost 2 bases, J lost 1 base, and 8 bases lay in between. The CDR3 sequence: CASSDTTGNTEAFF. The CDR3 nucleotides are TGTGCCAGCAGTGACACAACGGGGAACACTGAAGCTTTCTTT.

J is TRBJ2-5 and V is TRBV10-3; TRBD1 matches 8 bases. The CDR3 length is 12 residues. Per the germline V gene, CDR1 is ENHRY and CDR2 is SYGVKD. J lost 10 bases, V lost 6 bases, and 7 bases had no gene match. The DNA of the CDR3 is TGTGCCATCAGCGCAGGGGGCGAGGGCCAGTACTTC. Translated: CAISAGGEGQYF.

The table lists this clone with a count of one. The gene calls are TRBV7-8 and TRBJ2-7, with no clear D. V shed 6 bases and J shed 2 bases, with 8 bases lying between them. The CDR3 has 12 residues. Germline-derived CDR1 and CDR2 are SGHVS and FQNEAQ. CDR3 nucleotides: TGTGCCAGCAGTCCTTTAACCTACGAGCAGTACTTC. Translating gives CASSPLTYEQYF.